This is a list of T cell receptor beta chains from one sample in a study of Ad26.COV2.S vaccination and SARS-CoV-2 variants. Using immunoSEQ multiplex PCR, the repertoire was profiled, and TCRdb retains in-frame clones only, with some absent. The sample lists hundreds of thousands of clones; roughly 84% were seen once. The source material was peripheral blood, sampled in a trial of Ad26.COV2.S vaccine versus placebo. These receptors all stem from a person between 18 and 59 years old who received the Ad26.COV2.S COVID-19 vaccine or a placebo. The CDR3 runs from the conserved cysteine through the conserved F or W. The D gene is left open where the match is weak. Some rows mark clone size as missing; the rest say once, few, many or name a class of expanded clone.

TRBD1,TRBJ1-5,TRBV6-4,NA,CASSDSKDRGGNQPQHF,TGTGCCAGCAGTGACTCGAAGGACAGGGGAGGCAATCAGCCCCAGCATTTT
NA,TRBJ2-2,TRBV7-9,NA,CASSRDPSPGELFF,TGTGCCAGCAGCCGGGACCCGTCCCCCGGGGAGCTGTTTTTT
NA,TRBJ1-2,TRBV18,NA,CASSPPTGTYGYTF,TGTGCCAGCTCACCACCTACCGGGACCTATGGCTACACCTTC
NA,TRBJ1-2,TRBV20-1,NA,CSARGDGYTF,TGCAGTGCTAGGGGGGATGGCTACACCTTC
TRBD2,TRBJ2-1,TRBV11-2,NA,CASSFDARGGFYNEQFF,TGTGCCAGCAGCTTCGATGCCCGGGGGGGCTTCTACAATGAGCAGTTCTTC
NA,TRBJ2-7,TRBV29-1,NA,CSVAQYYEQYF,TGCAGCGTTGCCCAGTACTACGAGCAGTACTTC
NA,TRBJ1-2,TRBV20-1,NA,CSATIQGPQGF,TGCAGTGCAACTATACAGGGACCTCAAGGCTTC
NA,TRBJ2-7,TRBV9,once,CASSVDPSVEQYF,TGTGCCAGCAGCGTAGATCCCAGCGTCGAGCAGTACTTC
TRBD1,TRBJ1-6,TRBV6-2/TRBV6-3,NA,CASSQGDSYNSPLHF,TGTGCCAGCAGTCAGGGGGACTCCTATAATTCACCCCTCCACTTT
NA,TRBJ1-5,TRBV7-8,NA,CASSLLPGGGFRNQPQHF,TGTGCCAGCAGCTTATTGCCTGGCGGGGGATTTCGCAATCAGCCCCAGCATTTT
NA,TRBJ1-1,TRBV7-9,NA,CASSFSPAYTEAFF,TGTGCCAGCAGCTTTTCCCCCGCGTACACTGAAGCTTTCTTT
NA,TRBJ2-5,TRBV3-1/TRBV3-2,NA,CASSQVVFASGTQYF,TGTGCCAGCAGCCAAGTGGTTTTCGCCAGTGGGACCCAGTACTTC
NA,TRBJ2-4,TRBV5-6,NA,CASSLTPGGAENIQYF,TGTGCCAGCAGCTTGACGCCCGGGGGCGCGGAAAACATTCAGTACTTC
NA,TRBJ1-5,TRBV30,NA,CAWSRGMTDQPQHF,TGTGCCTGGAGTAGGGGGATGACTGATCAGCCCCAGCATTTT
TRBD1,TRBJ1-1,TRBV7-9,NA,CASSFRQGGPEAFF,TGTGCCAGCAGCTTTCGACAGGGCGGCCCTGAAGCTTTCTTT
TRBD1,TRBJ2-1,TRBV7-9,once,CASSQTGGNEQFF,TGTGCCAGCAGCCAGACAGGGGGCAATGAGCAGTTCTTC
NA,TRBJ1-5,TRBV5-1,few,CASSFGSNQPQHF,TGCGCCAGCAGCTTTGGGTCCAATCAGCCCCAGCATTTT
NA,TRBJ1-5,TRBV15,NA,CATSRDSPQPQHF,TGTGCCACCAGCAGAGATTCCCCTCAGCCCCAGCATTTT
NA,TRBJ2-2,TRBV7-2,NA,CASSLFRNTGELFF,TGTGCCAGCAGCTTATTCAGGAACACCGGGGAGCTGTTTTTT
NA,TRBJ1-5,TRBV24-1,NA,CATSLSRDGGDNQPQHF,TGTGCCACCAGTCTAAGCCGGGACGGGGGTGACAATCAGCCCCAGCATTTT
NA,TRBJ2-1,TRBV11-3,once,CASSPDGNNEQFF,TGTGCCAGCAGCCCCGACGGGAACAATGAGCAGTTCTTC
NA,TRBJ1-1,TRBV4-1,NA,CASSQGGNTEAFF,TGCGCCAGCAGCCAGGGAGGGAACACTGAAGCTTTCTTT
NA,TRBJ2-7,TRBV21-1,NA,CASSKVARSSYEQYF,TGTGCCAGCAGCAAAGTGGCTAGGAGTAGCTACGAGCAGTACTTC
NA,TRBJ2-5,TRBV4-2,NA,CASSQSGHSETQYF,TGTGCCAGCAGCCAATCGGGACACTCAGAGACCCAGTACTTC
TRBD1,TRBJ2-1,TRBV5-4,NA,CASSWGQGGEQFF,TGTGCCAGCAGCTGGGGACAGGGCGGGGAGCAGTTCTTC
NA,TRBJ1-2,TRBV5-1,few,CASRLSLANYGYTF,TGCGCCAGCCGCCTTAGCTTAGCTAACTATGGCTACACCTTC
NA,TRBJ2-2,TRBV19,once,CASMGQNTGELFF,TGTGCCAGTATGGGACAAAACACCGGGGAGCTGTTTTTT
NA,TRBJ2-7,TRBV7-3,NA,CASSLDSSSYEQYF,TGTGCCAGCAGCTTAGACAGCAGCTCCTACGAGCAGTACTTC
NA,TRBJ1-2,TRBV27,NA,CASSPQGYGGYTF,TGTGCCAGCAGCCCACAGGGTTACGGTGGCTACACCTTC
TRBD1,TRBJ1-3,TRBV6-5,once,CASREEGATGNTIYF,TGTGCCAGCAGAGAGGAGGGGGCGACTGGAAACACCATATATTTT
TRBD2,TRBJ2-1,TRBV6-5,NA,CASGPTRLAGSPQFF,TGTGCCAGCGGCCCAACGAGGTTAGCGGGCTCCCCACAGTTCTTC
TRBD1,TRBJ2-5,TRBV25-1,NA,CASSEIDRVGETQYF,TGTGCCAGCAGTGAAATCGACAGGGTAGGGGAGACCCAGTACTTC
TRBD1,TRBJ2-7,TRBV7-9,NA,CASSLSTGWAEQYF,TGTGCCAGCAGTTTATCGACAGGGTGGGCCGAGCAGTACTTC
NA,TRBJ2-7,TRBV9,NA,CASSGAGAYEQYF,TGTGCCAGCAGCGGAGCAGGGGCCTACGAGCAGTACTTC
NA,TRBJ2-1,TRBV9,NA,CASSPRGDPGEQFF,TGTGCCAGCAGCCCCCGAGGGGACCCCGGGGAGCAGTTCTTC
NA,TRBJ2-2,TRBV19,NA,CASMNAANTGELFF,TGTGCCAGTATGAACGCAGCGAACACCGGGGAGCTGTTTTTT
NA,TRBJ1-1,TRBV27,NA,CASSPYSTGKGEAFF,TGTGCCAGCAGTCCCTATTCAACAGGGAAGGGGGAAGCTTTCTTT
NA,TRBJ2-2,TRBV5-8,NA,CASSLEGLGGHTGELFF,TGTGCCAGCAGCTTGGAGGGTTTGGGGGGCCACACCGGGGAGCTGTTTTTT
NA,TRBJ2-1,TRBV12-3/TRBV12-4,NA,CASSLGGGKGQFF,TGTGCCAGCAGTTTGGGCGGGGGCAAGGGGCAGTTCTTC
NA,TRBJ2-7,TRBV6-5,NA,CASGTSRRGYEQYF,TGTGCCAGCGGGACTTCTCGGAGGGGCTACGAGCAGTACTTC
TRBD2,TRBJ2-2,TRBV7-8,NA,CASSLEYALAGGNTGELFF,TGTGCCAGCAGCTTAGAGTACGCGCTAGCGGGGGGGAACACCGGGGAGCTGTTTTTT
NA,TRBJ1-1,TRBV5-6,NA,CASTHPESSTEAFF,TGTGCCAGCACCCACCCCGAGTCTAGCACTGAAGCTTTCTTT
NA,TRBJ2-5,TRBV5-3,NA,CARSLETQYF,TGTGCCAGAAGCTTAGAGACCCAGTACTTC
NA,TRBJ2-5,TRBV7-9,once,CASSLSPGPRRAETQYF,TGTGCCAGCAGCTTATCCCCGGGACCCAGGAGGGCAGAGACCCAGTACTTC